This TCR beta chain was captured in a study of T cell clones after liver transplantation. Across the study: Timepoints were pre-transplant, pre-withdrawal, and after withdrawal was completed or failed. Study-level points and caveats: A larger donor-reactive than third-party decline suggested partial antigen-specific deletion.

The germline V gene encodes CDR1 MNHNY and CDR2 SVGAGI (reference sequence). The CDR3 is 15 amino acids. Trimming removed 7 bases from V and 2 bases from J; junction bases left unmatched: 8. The table lists this clone with many counts. What it recognizes is unknown. Profiling relied on immunoSEQ multiplex PCR, and the TCRdb table lists in-frame clones only, not all of them. In the table there are some 59,000 clones, about two thirds of which are singletons. The receptor was derived from a human donor who received a liver transplant. The specimen was CD4+ T cells from blood, collected before liver transplant. The chain joins TRBV6-6 to TRBJ1-5; TRBD1 agrees at 7 bases. CDR3 loop: CASITNTGGNQPQHF. The CDR3 DNA reads TGTGCCAGCATTACCAATACAGGGGGCAATCAGCCCCAGCATTTT.